One and the same sample provided the 7 T cell receptor beta chains below, sequenced in a study of spatial heterogeneity in lung cancer. Using its own MiXCR run on the 5' RACE reads, TCRdb lists one record per CDR3 protein. The sample has about 95,000 distinct CDR3 sequences; roughly 10% are singletons. Time point in this sample: sample taken at primary tumor resection. The sequenced material consisted of unsorted whole RNA from tumor, nontumor lung or frozen PBMC. Material: PBMCs, obtained at surgery. Source of these receptors: a male donor with early-stage non-small cell lung cancer.

This clonotype has only a few counts. The chain is built from TRBV11-2 and TRBJ2-1, with 11 bases lining up with TRBD2. The CDR3 is 17 amino acids. Germline loops: CDR1 SGHAT, CDR2 FQNNGV. Trimming cost V 4 bases and J 4 bases; bases outside gene matches: 9. CDR3 sequence: CASSSAASGGIYNEQFF. CDR3 coding DNA: TGTGCCAGCAGCTCAGCGGCTAGCGGGGGGATATACAATGAGCAGTTCTTC.

This clonotype was detected a few times. The chain employs TRBV19 and TRBJ2-3, with D maybe TRBD2 (5 bases). The CDR3 has 14 residues. Deletions cut 7 bases from V and 0 bases from J, with 11 bases between. CDR1 is LNHDA, CDR2 SQIVND, per germline (reference sequence). Written as DNA, the CDR3 is TGTGCCAGTAAGGAGGCCTCTAGCACAGATACGCAGTATTTT. Amino acid sequence: CASKEASSTDTQYF.

This clonotype occurred many times. J is TRBJ2-6 and V is TRBV5-1, with D unclear. The V gene lost 1 base and the J gene lost 0 bases, with 5 bases spanning the gap. The CDR3 totals 15 residues. The V gene's germline CDR1 is SGHRS and CDR2 YFSETQ. As DNA, the CDR3 is TGCGCCAGCAGCTTGCCGAACTCTGGGGCCAACGTCCTGACTTTC. Translation: CASSLPNSGANVLTF. The full variable domain, completed using reference TRBV5-1 and TRBJ2-6, is KAGVTQTPRYLIKTRGQQVTLSCSPISGHRSVSWYQQTPGQGLQFLFEYFSETQRNKGNFPGRFSGRQFSNSRSEMNVSTLELGDSALYLCASSLPNSGANVLTFGAGSRLTVL.

This clonotype came up a few times. The rearrangement links TRBV18 to TRBJ2-5; 7 bases map to TRBD1. V gave up 4 bases and J gave up 1 base; unmatched junction bases: 0. The CDR3 consists of 13 residues. The germline CDR1 and CDR2 sequences are KGHSH and LQKENI. The CDR3 protein is CASSQGAQETQYF. The CDR3 DNA sequence: TGTGCCAGCTCACAGGGGGCCCAAGAGACCCAGTACTTC.

This clonotype was seen ten or more times. The chain is built from TRBV12-3 or TRBV12-4 and TRBJ1-3; 8 nucleotides match TRBD1. The ends lost 6 bases at V and 3 bases at J; junction bases unmatched: 19. This CDR3 spans 19 amino acids. This CDR3 is CASSFFTIPDRAVGNTIYF. CDR3 bases: TGTGCCAGCAGCTTCTTCACTATTCCGGACAGGGCTGTTGGAAACACCATATATTTT.

In this sample, this clonotype turned up many times. The genes are TRBV3-1 and TRBJ1-2, with 9 bases fitting TRBD1. Trimming at V came to 1 base and at J to 2 bases, leaving 2 bases not matched to a gene. The CDR3 totals 15 residues. CDR1 is LGHDT, CDR2 YNNKEL, per germline (reference sequence). CDR3 residues: CASSQAGTGNYGYTF. The CDR3 DNA follows: TGTGCCAGCAGCCAAGCTGGGACAGGGAACTATGGCTACACCTTC.

The rearrangement uses TRBV28 and TRBJ2-7; no firm D call. CDR1 MDHEN and CDR2 SYDVKM come from the germline V gene. Trimming took 7 bases from V and 6 from J, leaving 16 bases between them. The CDR3 is made up of 13 amino acids. The CDR3 reads CASTLLVAGEQYF. Written as DNA, the CDR3 is TGTGCCAGCACCCTCCTGGTGGCTGGCGAGCAGTACTTC.